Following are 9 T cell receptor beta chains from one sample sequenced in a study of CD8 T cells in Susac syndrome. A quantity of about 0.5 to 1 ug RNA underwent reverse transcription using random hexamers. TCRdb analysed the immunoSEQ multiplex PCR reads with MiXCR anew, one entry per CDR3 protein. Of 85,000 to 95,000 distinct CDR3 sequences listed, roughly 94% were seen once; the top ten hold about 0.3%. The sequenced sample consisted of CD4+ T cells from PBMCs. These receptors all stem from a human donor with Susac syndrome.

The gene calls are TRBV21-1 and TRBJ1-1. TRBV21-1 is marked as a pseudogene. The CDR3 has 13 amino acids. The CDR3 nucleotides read TGTGCCAGCAGCAAAACGCAGAACACTGAAGCTTTCTTT. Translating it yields CASSKTQNTEAFF.

CDR3 sequence reads: CASSHPLEGKAAFF. DNA of the CDR3: TGTGCCAGCAGCCACCCCCTCGAGGGGAAGGCGGCTTTCTTT. The chain employs TRBV3-1 and TRBJ1-1; D is perhaps TRBD1 (5 bases). Germline assignment: CDR1 LGHDT and CDR2 YNNKEL (reference sequence). V lost 3 bases and J 11 bases, leaving 19 bases between the germline ends. The CDR3 runs 14 residues.

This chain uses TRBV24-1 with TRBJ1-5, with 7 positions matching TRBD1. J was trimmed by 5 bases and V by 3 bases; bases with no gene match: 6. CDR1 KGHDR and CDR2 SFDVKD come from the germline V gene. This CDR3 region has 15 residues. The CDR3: CATSDAGQEYQPQHF. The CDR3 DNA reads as TGTGCCACCAGTGATGCAGGACAGGAGTATCAGCCCCAGCATTTT.

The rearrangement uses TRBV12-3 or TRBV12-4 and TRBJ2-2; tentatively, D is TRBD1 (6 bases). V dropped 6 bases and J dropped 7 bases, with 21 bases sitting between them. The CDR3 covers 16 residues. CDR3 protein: CASSPRDAPGDGELFF. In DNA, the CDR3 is TGTGCCAGCAGCCCCCGGGACGCACCAGGGGACGGGGAGCTGTTTTTT.

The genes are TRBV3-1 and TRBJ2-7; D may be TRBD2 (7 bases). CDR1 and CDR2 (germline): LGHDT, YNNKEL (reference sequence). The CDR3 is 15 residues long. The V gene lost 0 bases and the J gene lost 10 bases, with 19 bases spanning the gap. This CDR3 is CASSQDRGDNRPQYF. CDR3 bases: TGTGCCAGCAGCCAAGATCGGGGGGACAATAGGCCTCAGTACTTC.

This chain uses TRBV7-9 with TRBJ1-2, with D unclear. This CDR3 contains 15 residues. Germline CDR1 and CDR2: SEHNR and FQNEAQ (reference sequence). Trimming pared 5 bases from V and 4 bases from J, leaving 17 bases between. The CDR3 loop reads CASSPEGWEGYGYTF. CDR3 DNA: TGTGCCAGCAGCCCTGAGGGTTGGGAGGGCTATGGCTACACCTTC.

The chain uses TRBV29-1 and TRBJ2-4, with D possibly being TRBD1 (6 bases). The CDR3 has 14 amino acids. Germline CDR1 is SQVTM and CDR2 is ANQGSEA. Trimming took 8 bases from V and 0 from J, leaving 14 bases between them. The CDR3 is CSLIAGVAKNIQYF. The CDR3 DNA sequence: TGCAGCTTAATAGCAGGGGTAGCCAAAAACATTCAGTACTTC.

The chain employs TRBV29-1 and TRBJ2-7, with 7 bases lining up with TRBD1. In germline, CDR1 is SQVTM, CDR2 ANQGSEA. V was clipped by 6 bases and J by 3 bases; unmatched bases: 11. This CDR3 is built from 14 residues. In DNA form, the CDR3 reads TGCAGCGTCGTACTCCGGGACAGAATCTACGAGCAGTACTTC. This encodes CSVVLRDRIYEQYF.

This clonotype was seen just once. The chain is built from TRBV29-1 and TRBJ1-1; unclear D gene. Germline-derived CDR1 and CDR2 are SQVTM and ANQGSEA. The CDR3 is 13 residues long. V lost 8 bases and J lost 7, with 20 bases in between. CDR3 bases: TGCAGCTCGGTGGGTGAGCAGAAGTTTGAAGCTTTCTTT. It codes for CSSVGEQKFEAFF.